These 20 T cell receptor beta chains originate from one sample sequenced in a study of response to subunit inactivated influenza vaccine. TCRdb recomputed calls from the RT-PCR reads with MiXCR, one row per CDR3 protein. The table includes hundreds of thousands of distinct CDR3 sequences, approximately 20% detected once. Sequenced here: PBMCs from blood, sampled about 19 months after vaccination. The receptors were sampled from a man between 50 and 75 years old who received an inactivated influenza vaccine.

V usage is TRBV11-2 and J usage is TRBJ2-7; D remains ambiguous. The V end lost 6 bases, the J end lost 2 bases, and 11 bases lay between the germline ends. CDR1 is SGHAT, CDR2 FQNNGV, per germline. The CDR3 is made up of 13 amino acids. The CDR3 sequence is CASSPALAYEQYF. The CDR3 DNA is TGTGCCAGCAGTCCCGCCCTGGCCTACGAGCAGTACTTC.

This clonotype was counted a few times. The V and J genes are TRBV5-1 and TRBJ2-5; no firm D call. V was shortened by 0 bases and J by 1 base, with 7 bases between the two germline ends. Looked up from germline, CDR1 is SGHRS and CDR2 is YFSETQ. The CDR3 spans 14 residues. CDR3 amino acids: CASSLASSQETQYF. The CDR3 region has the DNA TGCGCCAGCAGCTTGGCCTCGTCCCAAGAGACCCAGTACTTC.

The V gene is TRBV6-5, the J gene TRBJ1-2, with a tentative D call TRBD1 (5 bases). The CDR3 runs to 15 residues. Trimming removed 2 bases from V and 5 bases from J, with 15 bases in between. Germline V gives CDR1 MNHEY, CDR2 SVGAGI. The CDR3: CASSYLPGGGYGYTF. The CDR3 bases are TGTGCCAGCAGTTACCTCCCGGGTGGGGGATATGGCTACACCTTC.

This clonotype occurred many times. CDR3 in DNA: TGTGCCATCAGTGAGGCTGGCAATCAGCCCCAGCATTTT. It specifies CAISEAGNQPQHF. The V and J genes are TRBV10-3 and TRBJ1-5; no clear D. The germline CDR1 and CDR2 sequences are ENHRY and SYGVKD. This CDR3 has 13 amino acids. V lost 2 bases, J lost 2 bases, and 4 bases lay in between.

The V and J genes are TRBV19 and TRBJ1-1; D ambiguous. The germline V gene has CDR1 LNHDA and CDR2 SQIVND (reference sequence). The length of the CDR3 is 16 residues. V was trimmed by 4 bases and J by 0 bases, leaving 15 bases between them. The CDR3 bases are TGTGCCAGTAGTACCGGGCTCGGACGGCTGAACACTGAAGCTTTCTTT. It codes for CASSTGLGRLNTEAFF.

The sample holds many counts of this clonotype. The CDR3 nucleotides read TGCAGTGCTAGGGACCGGGACAGGGGGTTTGACACTGAAGCTTTCTTT. It is translated as CSARDRDRGFDTEAFF. The V call is TRBV20-1, the J call TRBJ1-1, with 11 bases fitting TRBD1. J gave up 3 bases and V 3 bases, and 9 bases lay outside the gene matches. Germline CDR1 DFQATT, CDR2 SNEGSKA (reference sequence). CDR3 length: 16 residues.

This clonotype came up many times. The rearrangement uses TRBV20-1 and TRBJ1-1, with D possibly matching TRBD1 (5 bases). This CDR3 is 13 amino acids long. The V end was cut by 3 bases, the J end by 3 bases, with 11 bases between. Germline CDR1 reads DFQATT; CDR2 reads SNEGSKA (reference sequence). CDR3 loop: CSARGGADTEAFF. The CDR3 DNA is TGCAGTGCTAGGGGTGGGGCAGACACTGAAGCTTTCTTT.

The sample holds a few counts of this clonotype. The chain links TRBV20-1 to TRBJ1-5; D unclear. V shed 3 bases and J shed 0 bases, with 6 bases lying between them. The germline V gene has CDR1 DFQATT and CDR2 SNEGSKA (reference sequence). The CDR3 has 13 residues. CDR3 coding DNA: TGCAGTGCTAGCAGCTATAGCAATCAGCCCCAGCATTTT. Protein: CSASSYSNQPQHF.

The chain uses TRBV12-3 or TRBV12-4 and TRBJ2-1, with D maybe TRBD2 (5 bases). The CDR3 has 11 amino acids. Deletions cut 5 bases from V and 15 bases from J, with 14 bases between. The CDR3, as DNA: TGTGCCAGCAGTACGGGGTACCAAGCGTTCTTC. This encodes CASSTGYQAFF.

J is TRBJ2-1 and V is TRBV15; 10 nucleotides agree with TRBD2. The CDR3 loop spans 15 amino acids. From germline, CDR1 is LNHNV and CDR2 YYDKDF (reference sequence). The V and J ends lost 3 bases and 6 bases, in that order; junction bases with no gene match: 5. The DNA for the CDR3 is TGTGCCACCAGCAGTCTGAGCGGGGGGGCCAATGAGCAGTTCTTC. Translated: CATSSLSGGANEQFF.

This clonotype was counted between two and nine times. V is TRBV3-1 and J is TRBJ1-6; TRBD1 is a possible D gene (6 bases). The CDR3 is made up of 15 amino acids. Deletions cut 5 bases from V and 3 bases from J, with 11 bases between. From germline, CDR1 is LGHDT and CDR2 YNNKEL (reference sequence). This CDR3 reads CASSADRNYNSPLHF. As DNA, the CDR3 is TGTGCCAGCAGCGCGGACAGAAACTATAATTCACCCCTCCACTTT.

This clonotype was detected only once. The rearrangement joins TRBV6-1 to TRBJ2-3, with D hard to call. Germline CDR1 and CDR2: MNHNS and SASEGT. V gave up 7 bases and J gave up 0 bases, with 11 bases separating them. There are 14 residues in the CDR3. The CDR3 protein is CASTRSDSTDTQYF. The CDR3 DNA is TGTGCCAGCACAAGGAGTGATAGCACAGATACGCAGTATTTT.

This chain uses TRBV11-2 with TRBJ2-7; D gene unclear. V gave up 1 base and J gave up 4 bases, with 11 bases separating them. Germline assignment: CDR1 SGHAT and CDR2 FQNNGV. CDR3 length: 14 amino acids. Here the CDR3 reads CASSLVPHSYEQYF. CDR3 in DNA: TGTGCCAGCAGCTTAGTCCCCCACAGTTACGAGCAGTACTTC.

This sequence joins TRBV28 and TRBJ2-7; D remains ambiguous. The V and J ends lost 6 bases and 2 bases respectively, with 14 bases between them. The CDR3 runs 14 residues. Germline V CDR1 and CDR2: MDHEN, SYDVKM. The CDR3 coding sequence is TGTGCCAGCAGCCCCTTTAGGGTCGCCTACGAGCAGTACTTC. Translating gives CASSPFRVAYEQYF.

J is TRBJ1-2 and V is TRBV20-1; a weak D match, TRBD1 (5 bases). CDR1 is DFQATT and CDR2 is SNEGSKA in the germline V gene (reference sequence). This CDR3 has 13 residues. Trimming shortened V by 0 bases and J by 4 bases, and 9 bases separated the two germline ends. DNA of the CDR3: TGCAGTGCTAGAGAACCAGGGCTCTATGGCTACACCTTC. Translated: CSAREPGLYGYTF.

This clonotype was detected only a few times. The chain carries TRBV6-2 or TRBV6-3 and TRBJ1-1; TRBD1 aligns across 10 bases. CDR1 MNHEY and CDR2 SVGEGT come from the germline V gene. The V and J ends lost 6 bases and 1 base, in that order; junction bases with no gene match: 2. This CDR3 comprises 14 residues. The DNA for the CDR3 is TGTGCCAGCAGGTGGACAGGGGGGAACACTGAAGCTTTCTTT. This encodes CASRWTGGNTEAFF.

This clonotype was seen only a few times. The CDR3 sequence: CASSYSNRGIDTEAFF. As DNA, the CDR3 is TGTGCCAGCAGTTACTCGAATAGGGGAATAGACACTGAAGCTTTCTTT. This chain links TRBV6-5 with TRBJ1-1, with D possibly being TRBD1 (5 bases). The V end lost 0 bases, the J end lost 3 bases, and 14 bases lay between the germline ends. CDR3 length: 16 residues. The germline gives CDR1 MNHEY, CDR2 SVGAGI.

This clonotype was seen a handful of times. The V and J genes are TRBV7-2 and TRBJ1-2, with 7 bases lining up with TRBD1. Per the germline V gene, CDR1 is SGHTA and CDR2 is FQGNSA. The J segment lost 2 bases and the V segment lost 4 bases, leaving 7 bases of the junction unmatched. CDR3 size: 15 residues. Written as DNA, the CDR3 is TGTGCCAGCAGCTCGACAGGGTTTGAAAACTATGGCTACACCTTC. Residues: CASSSTGFENYGYTF.

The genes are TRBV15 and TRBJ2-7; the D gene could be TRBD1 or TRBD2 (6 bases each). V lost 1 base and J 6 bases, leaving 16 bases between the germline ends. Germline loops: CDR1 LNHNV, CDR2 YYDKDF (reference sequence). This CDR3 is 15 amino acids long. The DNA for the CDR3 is TGTGCCACCAGCAGAGTAGGAGGGGGGATTCGCGAGCAGTACTTC. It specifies CATSRVGGGIREQYF.

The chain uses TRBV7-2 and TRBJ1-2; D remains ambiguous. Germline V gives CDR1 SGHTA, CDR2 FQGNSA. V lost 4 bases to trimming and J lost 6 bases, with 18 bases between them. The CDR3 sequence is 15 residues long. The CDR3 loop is CASSYRQGGSNGYTF. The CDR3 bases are TGTGCCAGCAGCTACCGACAAGGCGGCTCTAATGGCTACACCTTC.